This TCR beta chain is from a study of cytomegalovirus exposure and HLA in healthy donors. The PCR ran on 60 Vbeta and 13 Jbeta primers. Data came from immunoSEQ multiplex PCR; TCRdb stores just in-frame clones and leaves some out. Of roughly 110,000 clones listed, 77% are singletons. The germline V and J ends were trimmed by 1 base and 0 bases, with 16 bases remaining between them. Germline V lookup: CDR1 LNHDA, CDR2 SQIVND (reference sequence). This CDR3 is built from 17 residues. Sample: PBMCs. The chain carries TRBV19 and TRBJ2-7, with D unresolved. The receptor was derived from a male donor in good health and CMV-seronegative. The CDR3 protein is CASSIGRVTLSSYEQYF. CDR3 DNA: TGTGCCAGTAGTATAGGTCGGGTAACCCTATCCTCCTACGAGCAGTACTTC. Combining the CDR3 with reference TRBV19 and TRBJ2-7 gives the whole variable domain DGGITQSPKYLFRKEGQNVTLSCEQNLNHDAMYWYRQDPGQGLRLIYYSQIVNDFQKGDIAEGYSVSREKKESFPLTVTSAQKNPTAFYLCASSIGRVTLSSYEQYFGPGTRLTVT.